A selection of T cell receptor beta chains follows, all from one sample in a study of blood T cell repertoires in COVID-19. Libraries were prepared by immunoSEQ multiplex PCR; TCRdb keeps only in-frame clonotypes and omits some of them. In the table there are roughly 250,000 clones, 75% to 85% of which are singletons. The sample comprised peripheral blood. These receptor sequences come from a woman between 65 and 79 years old with acute or convalescent COVID-19. Each CDR3 is given with its conserved first and last residue. Each record gives: CDR3 length, V gene, D gene, clone size, J gene, CDR3 protein, CDR3 DNA. D genes are given only for firm matches. Clone size, where shown, is once, few, many, or a class for clones that have expanded.

>14|TRBV7-9|NA|NA|TRBJ1-1
CASSPTGMNTEAFF
TGTGCCAGCAGCCCAACAGGCATGAACACTGAAGCTTTCTTT
>14|TRBV7-9|NA|once|TRBJ1-4
CASSSQGGDEKLFF
TGTGCCAGCAGCTCCCAGGGTGGGGATGAAAAACTGTTTTTT
>14|TRBV25-1|TRBD1|NA|TRBJ1-2
CASSDGDRVYGYTF
TGTGCCAGCAGTGATGGGGACAGAGTATATGGCTACACCTTC
>15|TRBV4-2|TRBD1|NA|TRBJ1-1
CASSQDLQGAAEAFF
TGTGCCAGCAGCCAAGATCTCCAGGGGGCGGCTGAAGCTTTCTTT
>15|TRBV4-3|NA|NA|TRBJ1-2
CASSQVLRALDGYTF
TGCGCCAGCAGCCAAGTTCTCAGGGCCCTAGATGGCTACACCTTC
>15|TRBV3-1/TRBV3-2|TRBD2|once|TRBJ2-7
CASSRGLAVNNEQYF
TGTGCCAGCAGCAGGGGACTAGCGGTAAACAACGAGCAGTACTTC
>16|TRBV5-1|TRBD1|NA|TRBJ1-6
CASSPGVGQGSSPLHF
TGCGCCAGCAGCCCCGGCGTGGGACAGGGTTCGTCACCCCTCCACTTT
>11|TRBV29-1|NA|NA|TRBJ1-1
CSVGVVAEAFF
TGCAGCGTTGGAGTTGTCGCTGAAGCTTTCTTT
>15|TRBV7-2|NA|NA|TRBJ1-5
CASSLGRGFNQPQHF
TGTGCCAGCAGCTTAGGCCGGGGGTTCAATCAGCCCCAGCATTTT
>14|TRBV3-1/TRBV3-2|TRBD1|NA|TRBJ1-1
CASTLGGAYTEAFF
TGTGCCAGCACCCTAGGGGGCGCGTACACTGAAGCTTTCTTT
>18|TRBV4-1|TRBD1|NA|TRBJ1-1
CASSQDGGTGLVRTEAFF
TGCGCCAGCAGCCAAGACGGCGGGACAGGCCTCGTTAGGACTGAAGCTTTCTTT
>13|TRBV27|TRBD1|NA|TRBJ2-1
CASSSDRDNEQFF
TGTGCCAGCAGTTCGGACAGGGACAATGAGCAGTTCTTC
>17|TRBV4-1|NA|NA|TRBJ1-2
CASRRTAGVIRNYGYTF
TGCGCCAGCAGACGAACCGCAGGGGTTATAAGGAACTATGGCTACACCTTC
>18|TRBV2|NA|NA|TRBJ1-6
CASSEEPGASTYNSPLHF
TGTGCCAGCAGTGAGGAGCCAGGGGCCTCTACCTATAATTCACCCCTCCACTTT
>14|TRBV5-4|TRBD1|NA|TRBJ2-7
CASRPGTAPYEQYF
TGTGCCAGCAGGCCCGGGACAGCTCCCTACGAGCAGTACTTC
>16|TRBV6-4|TRBD1|many|TRBJ1-2
CASRNSGTGGSSGYTF
TGTGCCAGCAGGAATTCCGGGACAGGGGGCTCTAGTGGCTACACCTTC
>17|TRBV7-9|TRBD2|NA|TRBJ2-3
CASSSTTSGARTDTQYF
TGTGCCAGCAGCTCGACGACTAGCGGGGCTCGCACAGATACGCAGTATTTT
>15|TRBV3-1/TRBV3-2|TRBD1|NA|TRBJ2-2
CASSQWDRTDGELFF
TGTGCCAGCAGCCAATGGGACAGGACGGACGGGGAGCTGTTTTTT
>18|TRBV7-8|NA|NA|TRBJ1-5
CASSLQARVIVSNQPQHF
TGTGCCAGCAGCTTACAGGCCAGGGTGATTGTGAGCAATCAGCCCCAGCATTTT
>13|TRBV11-3|NA|NA|TRBJ2-3
CASSSRQPDTQYF
TGTGCCAGCAGCTCACGACAGCCAGATACGCAGTATTTT